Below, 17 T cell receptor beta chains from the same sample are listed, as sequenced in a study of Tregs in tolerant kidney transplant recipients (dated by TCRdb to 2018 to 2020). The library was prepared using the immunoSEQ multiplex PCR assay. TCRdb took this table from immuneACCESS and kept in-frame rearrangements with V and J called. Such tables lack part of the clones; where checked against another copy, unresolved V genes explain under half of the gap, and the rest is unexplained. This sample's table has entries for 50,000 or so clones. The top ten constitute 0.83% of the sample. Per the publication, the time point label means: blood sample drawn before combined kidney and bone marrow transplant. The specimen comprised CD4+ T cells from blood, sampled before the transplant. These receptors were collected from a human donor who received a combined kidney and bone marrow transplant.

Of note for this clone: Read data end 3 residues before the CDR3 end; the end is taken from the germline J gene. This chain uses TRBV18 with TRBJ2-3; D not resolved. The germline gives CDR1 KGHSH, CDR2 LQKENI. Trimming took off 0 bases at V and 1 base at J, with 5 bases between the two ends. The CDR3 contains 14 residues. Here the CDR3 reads CASSPPRGTDTQYF. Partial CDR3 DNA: TGTGCCAGCTCACCACCACGCGGCACAGATACG.

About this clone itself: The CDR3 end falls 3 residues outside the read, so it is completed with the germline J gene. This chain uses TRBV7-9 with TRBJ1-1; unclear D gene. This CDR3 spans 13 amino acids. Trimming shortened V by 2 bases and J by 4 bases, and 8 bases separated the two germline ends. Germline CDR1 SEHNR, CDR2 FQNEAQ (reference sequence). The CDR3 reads CASSLTVGTEAFF. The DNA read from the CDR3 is TGTGCCAGCAGCTTAACCGTCGGCACTGAA.

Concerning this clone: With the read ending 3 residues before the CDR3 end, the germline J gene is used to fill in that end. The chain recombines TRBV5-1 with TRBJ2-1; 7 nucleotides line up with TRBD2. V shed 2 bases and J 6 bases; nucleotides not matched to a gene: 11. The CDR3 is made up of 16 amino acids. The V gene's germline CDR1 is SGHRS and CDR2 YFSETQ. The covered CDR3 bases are TGCGCCAGCAGCTTAACGTCAAGACTAGCCCCCAATGAG. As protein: CASSLTSRLAPNE. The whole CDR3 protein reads CASSLTSRLAPNEQFF.

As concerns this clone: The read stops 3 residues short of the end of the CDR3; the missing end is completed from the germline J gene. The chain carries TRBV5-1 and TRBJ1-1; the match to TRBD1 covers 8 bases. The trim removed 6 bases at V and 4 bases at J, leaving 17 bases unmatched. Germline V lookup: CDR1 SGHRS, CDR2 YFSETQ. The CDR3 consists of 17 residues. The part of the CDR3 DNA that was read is TGCGCCAGCACCTGGAGGACAGGGCCGGGGAAGAGCACTGAA. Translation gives CASTWRTGPGKSTE. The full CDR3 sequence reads CASTWRTGPGKSTEAFF.

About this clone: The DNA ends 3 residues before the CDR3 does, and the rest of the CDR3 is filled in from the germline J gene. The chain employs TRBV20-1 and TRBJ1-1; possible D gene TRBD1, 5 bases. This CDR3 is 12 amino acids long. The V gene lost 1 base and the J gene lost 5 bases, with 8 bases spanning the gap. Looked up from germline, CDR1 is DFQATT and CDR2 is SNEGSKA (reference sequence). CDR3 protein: CSARAGRTEAFF. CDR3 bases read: TGCAGTGCTAGAGCAGGGAGGACTGAA.

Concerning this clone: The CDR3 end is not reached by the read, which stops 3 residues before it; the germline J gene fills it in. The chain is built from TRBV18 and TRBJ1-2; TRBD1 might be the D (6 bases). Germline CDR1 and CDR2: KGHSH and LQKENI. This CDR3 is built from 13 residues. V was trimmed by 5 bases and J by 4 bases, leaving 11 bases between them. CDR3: CASSKDSSYGYTF. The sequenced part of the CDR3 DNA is TGTGCCAGCTCAAAGGACAGCTCCTATGGC.

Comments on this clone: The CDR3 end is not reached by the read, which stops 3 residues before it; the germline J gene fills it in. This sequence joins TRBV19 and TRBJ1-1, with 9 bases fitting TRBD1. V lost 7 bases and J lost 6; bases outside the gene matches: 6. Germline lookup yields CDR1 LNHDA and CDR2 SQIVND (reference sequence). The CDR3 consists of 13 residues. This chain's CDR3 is CASTEGQGAEAFF. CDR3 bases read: TGTGCCAGTACCGAGGGACAGGGCGCTGAA.

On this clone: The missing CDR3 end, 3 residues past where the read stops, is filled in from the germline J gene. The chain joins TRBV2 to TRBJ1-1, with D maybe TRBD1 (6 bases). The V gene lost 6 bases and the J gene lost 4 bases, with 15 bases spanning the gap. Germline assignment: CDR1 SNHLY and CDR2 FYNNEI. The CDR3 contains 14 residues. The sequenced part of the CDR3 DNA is TGTGCCAGCAGGGCAACAGGGCCCGGCACTGAA. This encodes CASRATGPGTE. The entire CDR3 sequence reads CASRATGPGTEAFF.

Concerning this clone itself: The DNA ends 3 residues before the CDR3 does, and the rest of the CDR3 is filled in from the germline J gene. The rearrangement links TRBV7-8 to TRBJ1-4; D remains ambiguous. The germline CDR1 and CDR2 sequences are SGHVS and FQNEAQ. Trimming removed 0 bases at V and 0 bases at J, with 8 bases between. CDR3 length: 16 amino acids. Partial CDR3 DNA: TGTGCCAGCAGCTTAGCGGCGGTTGCAACTAATGAAAAA. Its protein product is CASSLAAVATNEK. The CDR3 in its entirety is CASSLAAVATNEKLFF. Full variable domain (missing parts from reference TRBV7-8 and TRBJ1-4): GAGVSQSPRYKVAKRGQDVALRCDPISGHVSLFWYQQALGQGPEFLTYFQNEAQLDKSGLPSDRFFAERPEGSVSTLKIQRTQQEDSAVYLCASSLAAVATNEKLFFGSGTQLSVL.

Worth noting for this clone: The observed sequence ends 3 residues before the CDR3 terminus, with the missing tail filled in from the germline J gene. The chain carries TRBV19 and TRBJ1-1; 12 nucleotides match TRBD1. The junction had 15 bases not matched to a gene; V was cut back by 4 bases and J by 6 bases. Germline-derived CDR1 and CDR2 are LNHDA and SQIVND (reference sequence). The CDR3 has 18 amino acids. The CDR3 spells CASSKGLGTGGDKPEAFF. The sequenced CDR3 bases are TGTGCCAGTAGTAAAGGGCTAGGGACAGGGGGCGATAAACCTGAA.

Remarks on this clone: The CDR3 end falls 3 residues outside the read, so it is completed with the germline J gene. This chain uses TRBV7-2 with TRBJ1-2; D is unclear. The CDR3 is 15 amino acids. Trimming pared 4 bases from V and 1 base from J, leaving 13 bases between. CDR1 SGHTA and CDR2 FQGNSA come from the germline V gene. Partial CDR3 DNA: TGTGCCAGCAGCTCCCGCGGAGGAGATAACTATGGC. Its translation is CASSSRGGDNYG. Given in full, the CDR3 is CASSSRGGDNYGYTF.

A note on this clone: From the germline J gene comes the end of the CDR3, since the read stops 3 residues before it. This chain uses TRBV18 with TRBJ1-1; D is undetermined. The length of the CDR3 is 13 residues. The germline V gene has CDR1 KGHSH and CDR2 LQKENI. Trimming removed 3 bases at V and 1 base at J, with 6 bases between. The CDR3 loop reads CASSPMANTEAFF. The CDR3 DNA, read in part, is TGTGCCAGCTCACCTATGGCGAACACTGAA.

The part of the CDR3 DNA that was read is TGTGCCAGCCCCGGGGAACAGGCGGGGACTGAA. Amino acid sequence: CASPGEQAGTE. The CDR3 in full is CASPGEQAGTEAFF. The chain employs TRBV7-2 and TRBJ1-1, with D tentatively TRBD1 (5 bases). The CDR3 end falls 3 residues outside the read, so it is completed with the germline J gene. V lost 8 bases and J lost 5, with 18 bases in between. CDR1 and CDR2 (germline): SGHTA, FQGNSA. The CDR3 has 14 residues.

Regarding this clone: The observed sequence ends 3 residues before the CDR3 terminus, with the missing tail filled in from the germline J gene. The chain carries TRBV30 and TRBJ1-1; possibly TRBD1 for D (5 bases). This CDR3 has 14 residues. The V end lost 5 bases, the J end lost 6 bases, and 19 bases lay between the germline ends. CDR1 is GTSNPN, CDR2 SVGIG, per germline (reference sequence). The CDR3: CAWGRGPGKSEAFF. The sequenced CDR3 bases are TGTGCCTGGGGTAGAGGTCCAGGGAAGTCTGAA.

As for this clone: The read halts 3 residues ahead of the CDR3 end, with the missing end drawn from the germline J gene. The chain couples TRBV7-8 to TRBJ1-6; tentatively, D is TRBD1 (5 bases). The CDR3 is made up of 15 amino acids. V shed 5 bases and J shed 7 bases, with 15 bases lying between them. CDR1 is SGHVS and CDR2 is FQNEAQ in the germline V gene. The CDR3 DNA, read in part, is TGTGCCAGCAGCACCCCGGTGGGGGGAAATTCACCC. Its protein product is CASSTPVGGNSP. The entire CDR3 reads CASSTPVGGNSPLHF.

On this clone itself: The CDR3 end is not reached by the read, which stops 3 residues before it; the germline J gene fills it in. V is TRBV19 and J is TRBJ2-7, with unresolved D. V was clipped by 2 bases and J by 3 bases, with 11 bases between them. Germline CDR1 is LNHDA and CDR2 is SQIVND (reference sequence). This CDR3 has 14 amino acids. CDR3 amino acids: CASSITYVNYEQYF. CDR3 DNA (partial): TGTGCCAGTAGTATAACATACGTGAACTACGAG.

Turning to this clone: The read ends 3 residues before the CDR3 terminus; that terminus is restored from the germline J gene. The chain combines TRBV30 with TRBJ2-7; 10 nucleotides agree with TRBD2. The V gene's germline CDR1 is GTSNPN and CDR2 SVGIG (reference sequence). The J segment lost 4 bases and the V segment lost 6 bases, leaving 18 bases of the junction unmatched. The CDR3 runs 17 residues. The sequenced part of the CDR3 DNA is TGTGCCTGCGGCGGGAGACTAGCGGGTCTTCCCACATACGAG. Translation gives CACGGRLAGLPTYE. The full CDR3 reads CACGGRLAGLPTYEQYF.